This entry lists 16 T cell receptor beta chains sequenced from one sample in a study of tumor T cells in aggressive B-cell lymphoma. The protocol was immunoSEQ multiplex PCR, while the TCRdb copy is restricted to in-frame clones and leaves out a portion. The repertoire holds under 550 clones, with 75% to 95% as singletons. Sequenced: tumor tissue. The source of these receptors is an adult with diffuse large B cell lymphoma.

J is TRBJ2-6 and V is TRBV19; D perhaps matches TRBD2 (5 bases). Germline CDR1 reads LNHDA; CDR2 reads SQIVND (reference sequence). The V end was cut by 8 bases, the J end by 1 base, with 6 bases between. The CDR3 is made up of 13 amino acids. CDR3 residues: CASRGSGANVLTF. The CDR3 nucleotides are TGTGCCAGTCGAGGGTCTGGGGCCAACGTCCTGACTTTC.

CDR3 loop: CASREPSGRASDEQFF. The CDR3 bases are TGTGCCAGCAGGGAACCTAGCGGGAGGGCCTCGGATGAGCAGTTCTTC. The chain couples TRBV7-9 to TRBJ2-1; 12 nucleotides line up with TRBD2. The trim removed 6 bases at V and 8 bases at J, leaving 11 bases unmatched. The CDR3 is 16 amino acids. CDR1 and CDR2 (germline): SEHNR, FQNEAQ (reference sequence).

A few counts support this clone. The chain joins TRBV28 to TRBJ2-7; D call uncertain. Trimming removed 7 bases from V and 5 bases from J, with 12 bases in between. The CDR3 is 12 residues long. Germline V lookup: CDR1 MDHEN, CDR2 SYDVKM. This CDR3 is CASTPGGNEQYF. DNA for the CDR3: TGTGCCAGCACCCCTGGCGGAAACGAGCAGTACTTC. Complete variable domain (other parts from reference TRBV28 and TRBJ2-7): DVKVTQSSRYLVKRTGEKVFLECVQDMDHENMFWYRQDPGLGLRLIYFSYDVKMKEKGDIPEGYSVSREKKERFSLILESASTNQTSMYLCASTPGGNEQYFGPGTRLTVT.

On this clone: A read error may account for a junction end that differs from germline. The chain combines TRBV4-1 with TRBJ1-6; D not certain. CDR3 length: 17 amino acids. Germline CDR1 MGHRA, CDR2 YSYEKL. CDR3 sequence: CASSPGRPVRINSPLHF. For the CDR3, the DNA is TGCGCCAGCAGCCCCGGGAGGCCAGTTAGAATCAATTCACCCCTCCATTTT.

V and J are TRBV7-9 and TRBJ1-4, with D tentatively TRBD1 (5 bases). This CDR3 is 14 amino acids long. V was pared by 3 bases and J by 3 bases, with 8 bases between. Germline values: CDR1 SEHNR, CDR2 FQNEAQ (reference sequence). This CDR3 reads CASSLGTSNEKLFF. The CDR3 coding sequence is TGTGCCAGCAGCTTGGGGACTTCTAATGAAAAACTGTTTTTT. The whole variable domain, remainder taken from reference TRBV7-9 and TRBJ1-4, is DTGVSQNPRHKITKRGQNVTFRCDPISEHNRLYWYRQTLGQGPEFLTYFQNEAQLEKSRLLSDRFSAERPKGSFSTLEIQRTEQGDSAMYLCASSLGTSNEKLFFGSGTQLSVL.

This clone was observed a single time. In DNA form, the CDR3 reads TGTGCCAGCAGCCCCGGACTAGCGGGAGGAGAGACCCAGTACTTC. Translated, it gives CASSPGLAGGETQYF. The chain uses TRBV7-2 and TRBJ2-5; 14 bases agree with TRBD2. This CDR3 has 15 residues. V shed 5 bases, J shed 4 bases, and the junction held 3 bases outside the gene matches. Germline lookup yields CDR1 SGHTA and CDR2 FQGNSA.

This sequence joins TRBV4-1 and TRBJ1-6; D may be TRBD1 (6 bases). The germline V gene encodes CDR1 MGHRA and CDR2 YSYEKL. This CDR3 contains 17 residues. The V and J ends lost 1 base and 7 bases respectively, with 17 bases between them. The CDR3 nucleotides read TGCGCCAGCAGCCAAGTCTCCAGGGGTATTCAGAATTCACCCCTCCACTTT. It specifies CASSQVSRGIQNSPLHF.

The chain employs TRBV19 and TRBJ2-2; D is possibly TRBD2 (5 bases). The V end lost 3 bases, the J end lost 3 bases, and 14 bases lay between the germline ends. Germline lookup yields CDR1 LNHDA and CDR2 SQIVND (reference sequence). The CDR3 length is 16 residues. Written as DNA, the CDR3 is TGTGCCAGTAGTATGGGCACTAGAGATTACACCGGGGAGCTGTTTTTT. This translates into CASSMGTRDYTGELFF.

CDR3 sequence reads: CSVGSGIAYEQYF. The CDR3 DNA sequence: TGCAGCGTTGGGTCAGGGATAGCCTACGAGCAGTACTTC. This rearrangement joins TRBV29-1 to TRBJ2-7; possibly TRBD1 for D (5 bases). Trimming took off 4 bases at V and 2 bases at J, with 12 bases between the two ends. Per the germline V gene, CDR1 is SQVTM and CDR2 is ANQGSEA. The CDR3 consists of 13 residues.

This clone was seen only once. The gene calls are TRBV7-9 and TRBJ2-7; a weak D match, TRBD2 (5 bases). The CDR3 extends over 15 amino acids. In germline, CDR1 is SEHNR, CDR2 FQNEAQ (reference sequence). The V end lost 1 base, the J end lost 1 base, and 11 bases lay between the germline ends. DNA for the CDR3: TGTGCCAGCAGCTTAGGAGGGCTCAGTTCCTACGAGCAGTACTTC. Its protein product is CASSLGGLSSYEQYF. The whole variable domain, remainder taken from reference TRBV7-9 and TRBJ2-7, is DTGVSQNPRHKITKRGQNVTFRCDPISEHNRLYWYRQTLGQGPEFLTYFQNEAQLEKSRLLSDRFSAERPKGSFSTLEIQRTEQGDSAMYLCASSLGGLSSYEQYFGPGTRLTVT.

The rearrangement uses TRBV29-1 and TRBJ2-1; TRBD1 agrees at 8 bases. The germline CDR1 and CDR2 sequences are SQVTM and ANQGSEA. V lost 8 bases to trimming and J lost 13 bases; unmatched junction nucleotides: 13. The CDR3 is 12 amino acids. The CDR3 here is CSTKEGQERQFF. CDR3 nucleotide sequence: TGCAGCACAAAGGAGGGACAGGAGCGACAGTTCTTC.

The rearrangement uses TRBV19 and TRBJ1-6; D unresolved. Germline CDR1 reads LNHDA; CDR2 reads SQIVND (reference sequence). This CDR3 comprises 12 residues. Deletions cut 8 bases from V and 7 bases from J, with 9 bases between. The CDR3 is CASSGGNSPLHF. The CDR3 DNA is TGTGCCAGTTCGGGAGGAAATTCACCCCTCCACTTT.

A remark on this clone: The junction and the germline gene differ at one end; a read error may be behind it. The V call is TRBV7-9, the J call TRBJ2-1; possibly TRBD2 for D (5 bases). Per the germline V gene, CDR1 is SEHNR and CDR2 is FQNEAQ (reference sequence). CDR3 length: 12 residues. The CDR3 region has the DNA TGTACCAGCAGCTCCCTGACTGGGAGTCAGTTCTTC. Translating gives CTSSSLTGSQFF.

This chain links TRBV7-9 with TRBJ2-5; D uncertain. This CDR3 is 14 amino acids long. CDR1 is SEHNR, CDR2 FQNEAQ, per germline (reference sequence). The V end lost 6 bases, the J end lost 0 bases, and 11 bases lay between the germline ends. Written as DNA, the CDR3 is TGTGCCAGCAGGAGCGAGGTATACCAAGAGACCCAGTACTTC. The encoded protein is CASRSEVYQETQYF.

V and J are TRBV6-6 and TRBJ2-7; 8 positions match TRBD2. The junction had 3 bases not matched to a gene; V was cut back by 2 bases and J by 3 bases. This CDR3 has 14 amino acids. Germline V gene lookup returns CDR1 MNHNY and CDR2 SVGAGI (reference sequence). The CDR3 DNA reads as TGTGCCAGCAGTTACCCGGGGGGGGGCTACGAGCAGTACTTC. Amino acids: CASSYPGGGYEQYF.

V gene TRBV5-1 combines with J gene TRBJ2-3, with 8 bases aligning to TRBD1. CDR1 is SGHRS and CDR2 is YFSETQ in the germline V gene. Trimming cost V 6 bases and J 4 bases; bases outside gene matches: 10. The CDR3 has 15 residues. The CDR3 DNA follows: TGCGCCAGCAAAAACCTTCAGGGGGCCGCAGATACGCAGTATTTT. Translated: CASKNLQGAADTQYF. Complete variable domain (other parts from reference TRBV5-1 and TRBJ2-3): KAGVTQTPRYLIKTRGQQVTLSCSPISGHRSVSWYQQTPGQGLQFLFEYFSETQRNKGNFPGRFSGRQFSNSRSEMNVSTLELGDSALYLCASKNLQGAADTQYFGPGTRLTVL.